This T cell receptor (beta chain) was sequenced for a study of CD8 T cells in ankylosing spondylitis. This clonotype was seen only a few times. Antigen specificity is unknown. Study-level points and caveats: Reported data indicate significant enrichment of disease-linked clones within matched ankylosing spondylitis synovial fluid. Ankylosing spondylitis blood appeared to carry a characteristic TCR beta motif of seven to nine highly homologous variants.

TCRdb recomputed calls from the 5' RACE reads with MiXCR, one row per CDR3 protein. The sample holds hundreds of thousands of distinct CDR3 sequences, roughly 12% seen once. The CDR3 has 16 amino acids. With 4 bases clipped from V and 1 base from J, the junction kept 3 bases outside the gene matches. From germline, CDR1 is MNHEY and CDR2 SVGAGI. Sequenced material: blood, either unsorted or a sorted T cell fraction (not recorded which). The TCR sequence derives from a male donor with ankylosing spondylitis. The rearrangement joins TRBV6-5 to TRBJ2-1; 11 bases fit TRBD2. The DNA for the CDR3 is TGTGCCAGCAGTTTAGTAGCGGGAGGGTCCTACAATGAGCAGTTCTTC. It specifies CASSLVAGGSYNEQFF.